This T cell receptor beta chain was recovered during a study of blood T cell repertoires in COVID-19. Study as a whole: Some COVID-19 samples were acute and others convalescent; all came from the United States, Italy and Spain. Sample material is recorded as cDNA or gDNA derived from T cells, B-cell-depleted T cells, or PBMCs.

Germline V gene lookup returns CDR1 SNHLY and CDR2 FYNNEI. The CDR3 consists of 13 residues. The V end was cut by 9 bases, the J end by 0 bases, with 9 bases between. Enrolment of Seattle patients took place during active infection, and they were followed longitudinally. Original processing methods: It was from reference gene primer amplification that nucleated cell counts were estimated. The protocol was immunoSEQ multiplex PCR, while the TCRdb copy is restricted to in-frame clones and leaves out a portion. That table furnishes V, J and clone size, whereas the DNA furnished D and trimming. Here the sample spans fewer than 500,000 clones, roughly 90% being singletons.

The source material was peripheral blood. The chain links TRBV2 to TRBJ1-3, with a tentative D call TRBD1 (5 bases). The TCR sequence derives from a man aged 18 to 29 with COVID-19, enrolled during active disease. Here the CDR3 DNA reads TGTGCCAGGAGGACAAGCTCTGGAAACACCATATATTTT. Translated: CARRTSSGNTIYF.